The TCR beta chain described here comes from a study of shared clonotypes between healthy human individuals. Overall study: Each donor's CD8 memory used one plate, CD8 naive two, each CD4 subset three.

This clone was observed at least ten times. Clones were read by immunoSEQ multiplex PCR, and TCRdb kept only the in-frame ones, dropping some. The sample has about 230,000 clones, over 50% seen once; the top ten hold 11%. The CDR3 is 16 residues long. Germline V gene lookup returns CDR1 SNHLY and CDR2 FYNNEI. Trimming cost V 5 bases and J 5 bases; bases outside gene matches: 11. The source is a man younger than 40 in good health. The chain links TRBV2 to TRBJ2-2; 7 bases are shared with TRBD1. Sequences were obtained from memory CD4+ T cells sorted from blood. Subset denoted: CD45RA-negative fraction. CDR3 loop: CASSPRTGGSTGELFF. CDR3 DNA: TGTGCCAGCAGTCCCCGGACAGGCGGGTCAACCGGGGAGCTGTTTTTT.